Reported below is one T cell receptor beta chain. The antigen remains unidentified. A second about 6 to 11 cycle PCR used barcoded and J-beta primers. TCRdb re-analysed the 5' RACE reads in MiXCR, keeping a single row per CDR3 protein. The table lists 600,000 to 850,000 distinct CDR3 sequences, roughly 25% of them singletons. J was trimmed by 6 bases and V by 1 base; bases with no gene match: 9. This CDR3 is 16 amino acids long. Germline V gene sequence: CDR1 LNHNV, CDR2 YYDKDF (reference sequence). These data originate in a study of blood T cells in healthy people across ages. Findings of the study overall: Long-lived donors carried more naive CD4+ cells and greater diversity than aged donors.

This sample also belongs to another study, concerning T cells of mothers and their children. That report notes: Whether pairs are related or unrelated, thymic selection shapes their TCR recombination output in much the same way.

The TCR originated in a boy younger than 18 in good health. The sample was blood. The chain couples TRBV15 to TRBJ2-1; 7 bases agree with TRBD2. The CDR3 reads CATSRGLGEGTNEQFF. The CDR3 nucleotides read TGTGCCACCAGCAGAGGATTGGGGGAGGGGACCAATGAGCAGTTCTTC.